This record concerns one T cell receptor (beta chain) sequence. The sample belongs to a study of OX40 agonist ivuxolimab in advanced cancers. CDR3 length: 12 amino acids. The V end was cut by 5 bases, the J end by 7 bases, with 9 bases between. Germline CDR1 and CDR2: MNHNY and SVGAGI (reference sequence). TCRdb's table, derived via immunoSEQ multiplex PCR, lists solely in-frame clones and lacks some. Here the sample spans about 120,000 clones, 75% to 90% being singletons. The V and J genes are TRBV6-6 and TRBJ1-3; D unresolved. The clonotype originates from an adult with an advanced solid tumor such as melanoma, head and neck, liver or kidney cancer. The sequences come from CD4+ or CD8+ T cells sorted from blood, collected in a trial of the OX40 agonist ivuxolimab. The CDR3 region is CASSPVLNTIYF. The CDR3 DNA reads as TGTGCCAGCAGTCCCGTCCTTAACACCATATATTTT.